These T cell receptor beta chains were read from a single sample in a study of T-cell memory formation after mild COVID-19. TCRdb ran MiXCR on the 5' RACE reads and lists one entry per CDR3 protein. The sample records around 320,000 distinct CDR3 sequences, around an eighth being singletons. Specimen: PBMCs or a T cell subset sorted from them (not recorded which). Every receptor here comes from a man between 18 and 29 years old who had mild COVID-19 (a few samples of this study predate the infection). Cell type and time point are not known. Both conserved end residues are part of each CDR3. A D gene is named only where the DNA matches it firmly. The listing skips clone size in some rows; elsewhere it reads once, few, many or a size class.

>TRBV2|NA|TRBJ2-1|NA
TGTGCCAGCGGGGGCGGTCAAAGCTCCTACAATGAGCAGTTCTTC
CASGGGQSSYNEQFF
>TRBV5-4|NA|TRBJ2-2|NA
TGTGCCAGCAGCCCGGACACCCCGAACACCGGGGAGCTGTTTTTT
CASSPDTPNTGELFF
>TRBV29-1|NA|TRBJ1-1|NA
TGCAGCGTTCCGGGAACAAGGGGTCGGAACACTGAAGCTTTCTTT
CSVPGTRGRNTEAFF
>TRBV4-1|few|TRBJ2-5|NA
TGCGCCAGCAGCCAAGAAAGGGGAATCTCCACAGAGACCCAGTACTTC
CASSQERGISTETQYF
>TRBV3-1|NA|TRBJ2-5|NA
TGTGCCAGCATCGACTCCGGGGGTATACAAGAGACCCAGTACTTC
CASIDSGGIQETQYF
>TRBV9|few|TRBJ2-1|TRBD1
TGTGCCAGTGGTTGGACAGGGGCGAATGAGCAGTTCTTC
CASGWTGANEQFF
>TRBV5-6|many|TRBJ1-1|NA
TGTGCCAGCAGCTTCGTGACCGTGGGCCAAGCTTTCTTT
CASSFVTVGQAFF
>TRBV7-9|NA|TRBJ2-3|TRBD1
TGTGCCAGCAGCTCCCTAACCGGGACAGGGGGTTGGACGCAGTATTTT
CASSSLTGTGGWTQYF
>TRBV29-1|NA|TRBJ1-1|NA
TGCAGCGCTATCGACCCGAACACTGAAGCTTTCTTT
CSAIDPNTEAFF
>TRBV20-1|NA|TRBJ2-2|TRBD1
TGCAGTGCTAGAGGGACAGGGGGCGGCGGGGAGCTGTTTTTT
CSARGTGGGGELFF
>TRBV5-1|once|TRBJ2-7|TRBD1
TGCGCCAGCAGCTTGACGACAGGGCCCGAGCAGTACTTC
CASSLTTGPEQYF
>TRBV6-6|many|TRBJ2-5|NA
TGTGCCAGCAGTAAAAGCCACGAAGGGACCCAGTACTTC
CASSKSHEGTQYF
>TRBV28|NA|TRBJ1-5|NA
TGTGCCAGCAGTTTTGAAGGCAGCAATCAGCCCCAGCATTTT
CASSFEGSNQPQHF
>TRBV14|few|TRBJ2-5|NA
TGTGCCAGCAGCCAAGAGGCTATTTGGGAGACCCAGTACTTC
CASSQEAIWETQYF
>TRBV6-5|NA|TRBJ2-5|NA
TGTGCCAGCAGTTATTATCCTCCGGGGGAGACCCAGTACTTC
CASSYYPPGETQYF
>TRBV12-3/TRBV12-4|few|TRBJ2-5|NA
TGTGCCAGCTGGGGCGGCGAAGGACAAGAGACCCAGTACTTC
CASWGGEGQETQYF
>TRBV29-1|few|TRBJ2-1|TRBD2
TGCAGCGTACCCGGACTAGCGGGGACTTACAATGAGCAGTTCTTC
CSVPGLAGTYNEQFF
>TRBV5-1|many|TRBJ2-1|TRBD2
TGCGCCAGCAGCATACGGGGGGAGTCCTACAATGAGCAGTTCTTC
CASSIRGESYNEQFF
>TRBV5-1|NA|TRBJ1-6|TRBD1
TGCGCCAGCAGCCCCGCAGGGGGGCAGAATTCACCCCTCCACTTT
CASSPAGGQNSPLHF
>TRBV15|many|TRBJ2-3|NA
TGTGCCACCAGCAGAGTCACAGGTATATCAGATACGCAGTATTTT
CATSRVTGISDTQYF
>TRBV6-5|few|TRBJ2-7|TRBD2
TGTGCCAGCAGCGTTCGGGCGGGACTATACTACGAGCAGTACTTC
CASSVRAGLYYEQYF
>TRBV4-3|few|TRBJ2-7|TRBD2
TGCGCCAGCAGCCTAGAGCGGGGGATGTACGAGCAGTACTTC
CASSLERGMYEQYF
>TRBV7-8|many|TRBJ2-3|TRBD2
TGTGCCAGCAGCTCCCTCAGCGGGGGGGATACGCAGTATTTT
CASSSLSGGDTQYF
>TRBV7-3|NA|TRBJ2-5|NA
TGTGCCAGCAGGGCCCGGGGCGGTACGCCAGGAGAGACCCAGTACTTC
CASRARGGTPGETQYF
>TRBV27|few|TRBJ2-7|NA
TGTGCCAGCAGTTTATTAGGAAACTACGAGCAGTACTTC
CASSLLGNYEQYF
>TRBV20-1|few|TRBJ2-2|NA
TGCAGTGCTAGACCCGGACTGACCGGGGAGCTGTTTTTT
CSARPGLTGELFF
>TRBV3-1|few|TRBJ1-2|NA
TGTGCCAGCAGCGTTACGGGTGCCCATGGCTACACCTTC
CASSVTGAHGYTF
>TRBV7-8|NA|TRBJ2-5|NA
TGTGCCAGCAGCCCCCGGCCTCAAGAGACCCAGTACTTC
CASSPRPQETQYF
>TRBV6-5|few|TRBJ1-1|NA
TGTGCCAGCAGTTACGGGTCGGGGGCGCTGAGCACTGAAGCTTTCTTT
CASSYGSGALSTEAFF
>TRBV12-5|NA|TRBJ1-2|NA
TGTGCTAGTGCCCCTCGAGGAGACTATGGCTACACCTTC
CASAPRGDYGYTF
>TRBV2|NA|TRBJ2-3|NA
TGTGCCAGCAGTCAAAGGCCGAGCCGGGGCACAGATACGCAGTATTTT
CASSQRPSRGTDTQYF
>TRBV7-6|NA|TRBJ1-4|NA
TGTGCCAGCAGCGTGGACAGAAATGAAAAACTGTTTTTT
CASSVDRNEKLFF
>TRBV7-9|many|TRBJ2-1|TRBD2
TGTGCCAGCAGCATCGGACTAGCGGGGATTAGGAGCTCCTACAATGAGCAGTTCTTC
CASSIGLAGIRSSYNEQFF
>TRBV7-9|few|TRBJ2-3|NA
TGTGCCAGCAGCTTTTCCCTCGGGGGAGATACGCAGTATTTT
CASSFSLGGDTQYF
>TRBV12-3/TRBV12-4|NA|TRBJ1-1|NA
TGTGCCAGCAGGAGCCGGGGCGCGAGGAACACTGAAGCTTTCTTT
CASRSRGARNTEAFF
>TRBV10-3|few|TRBJ2-5|NA
TGTGCCATCAGTGCACGGAGCCAAGAGACCCAGTACTTC
CAISARSQETQYF
>TRBV3-1|few|TRBJ2-3|NA
TGTGCCAGCAGCCAACATCCAAGCACAGATACGCAGTATTTT
CASSQHPSTDTQYF
>TRBV5-5|NA|TRBJ2-3|NA
TGTGCCAGCAGGACAGGTGCCTTCACAGATACGCAGTATTTT
CASRTGAFTDTQYF
>TRBV7-9|NA|TRBJ2-1|NA
TGTGCCAGCAGCTTCCCCATGGCGTACAATGAGCAGTTCTTC
CASSFPMAYNEQFF
>TRBV7-9|few|TRBJ2-1|NA
TGTGCCAGCAGCTCCCGACGGGGATACAATGAGCAGTTCTTC
CASSSRRGYNEQFF
>TRBV7-9|NA|TRBJ2-1|TRBD2
TGTGCCAGCAGCTTGCGCGGGACTAGCGGGGGGCATGAGCAGTTCTTC
CASSLRGTSGGHEQFF
>TRBV20-1|few|TRBJ2-1|TRBD1
TGCAGTGCTAGAGATTTGGACAGGGGTCTTTTGTATGAGCAGTTCTTC
CSARDLDRGLLYEQFF
>TRBV30|few|TRBJ1-2|NA
TGTGCCTGGAGTTCCTCTATCGGTGGCTACACCTTC
CAWSSSIGGYTF
>TRBV6-1|NA|TRBJ1-1|NA
TGTGCCAGCAACCGAATGGTGATCGCTGAAGCTTTCTTT
CASNRMVIAEAFF
>TRBV6-1|NA|TRBJ2-5|NA
TGTGCCAGCAGTGAAAAGGGGCCGAGCGAGACCCAGTACTTC
CASSEKGPSETQYF
>TRBV7-8|many|TRBJ1-1|NA
TGTGCCAGCAGCTTAGATTCGGCTGAAGCTTTCTTT
CASSLDSAEAFF